What follows describes a single TCR beta chain. Its target antigen remains unknown. The input lacks base qualities; no much larger clone sits a single base away. The TCR beta CDR3 regions were amplified from the RNA transcripts. A first-round RT-PCR of the TCR CDR3 used the HTBI primer set with the Qiagen OneStep RT-PCR kit. Libraries were constructed in a second round of multiplex PCR, after which size selection and purification were performed. The libraries were sequenced on an Illumina HiSeq2000 using paired-end 100 bp reads. As for the original processing: Raw data were processed with SOAPnuke, discarding reads with adapters, uncalled bases, mean Phred below 15, or no exact constant-primer or identifier match. COPE v1.2.5 was used to merge high-quality paired reads, and clonotypes were defined as unique nucleotide sequences. MiTCR v1.1 was used to align the clonotypes against IMGT TRBV, TRBD and TRBJ reference segments. Only V-J combinations with frequency above 0.0001, covering about 99% of repertoires, were analysed. The TCS score was defined as F50 (clonal expansion) divided by E x V (chaos), with BLOSUM62-based TCRdist calculated between CDR3 peptides within each V-J. Welch's t-statistics and random forest reduced around 510 V-J features to around 14, which were used in a naive Bayes classifier (R e1071). TCRdb's own reprocessing of the public reads used fastp at Q25 and MiXCR and kept productive beta chains. Duplicate CDR3 protein sequences are folded into a single record with the most common DNA and genes. TCRdb's processing, not the authors' own work, is the source of the V and J calls. The sample table lists roughly 500,000 distinct CDR3 sequences, over 11% of them with a count of one. Under 7% of the sample belongs to the ten largest clones.

Hyperthyroidism patients were newly diagnosed, with disease duration under 2 months, and aged 18 to 65 years. Exclusion was applied to patients with uncontrolled infections, other autoimmune diseases, pregnancy or lactation. Diagnoses were established on the basis of clinical symptoms, serum thyroxine and TRAb, thyroid ultrasound, and orbital computed tomography. Blood from progressor patients was collected at the time of first diagnosis with hyperthyroidism, before any ophthalmopathy symptoms had appeared. Ficoll-Paque density gradient centrifugation was used to isolate PBMCs from about 10 ml of fresh peripheral blood. Progressor patients were first diagnosed with Graves' hyperthyroidism and then developed ophthalmopathy during follow-up. Total RNA was extracted with Trizol reagent, and quality was checked on an Agilent 2100 Bioanalyzer. This specimen belongs to a study of T cells in Graves' hyperthyroidism and ophthalmopathy (dated by TCRdb to between 2017 and 2020). Background for the entire study: Peripheral blood samples were taken at the time of initial diagnosis, prior to any treatment. In six Graves' hyperthyroidism patients, the study also compared T-cell repertoires from thyroid tissue with T-cell repertoires from blood. To identify distinguishing TCR V-J signatures, a discovery cohort of 90 to 100 patients was used, comprising fewer than 45 with Graves' ophthalmopathy and around 57 with stable Graves' hyperthyroidism. After blood sampling, hyperthyroidism patients were treated with methimazole at a starting dose of 30 mg daily, and ophthalmopathy patients were treated with high-dose intravenous methylprednisolone. The approximately 100 discovery patients were randomly split 7:3 into training and test sets. The paper reports TCR Vbeta CDR3 sequencing of approximately 140 peripheral blood samples: some 44 ophthalmopathy, approximately 74 hyperthyroidism and about 17 progressor patients. An independent validation cohort of about 19 hyperthyroidism patients and 17 patients who later progressed to ophthalmopathy tested prospective prediction of ophthalmopathy. The research as a whole found: In validation, the model predicted progression to ophthalmopathy with 65% to 71% sensitivity and 72% to 75% specificity, a median of approximately 6.5 months before onset. Sample size was not statistically predetermined, and blinding of investigators to group allocation was not performed. Blood samples also contained most of the expanded thyroid clonotypes (frequency above 0.001), which suggests that blood repertoires may reflect thyroid immune responses. Ophthalmopathy was separated from stable hyperthyroidism by a 13 V-J signature model, with 87.88% sensitivity and just over 81% specificity obtained in cross-validation and 80%/75% obtained in testing.

According to the germline V gene (reference sequence), CDR1 reads SGHNT and CDR2 reads YYREEE. Trimming removed 4 bases from V and 0 bases from J; the gene matches leave 7 bases unexplained. The CDR3 numbers 16 residues from cysteine through phenylalanine. Of the read, only the CDR3 DNA is kept; its 48 bases are in frame from base 1. The specimen was blood. Rearrangement joined TRBV5-4 to TRBJ2-7; 10 central bases correspond to TRBD1. The TCR sequence derives from a woman aged 30 to 39 with Graves' hyperthyroidism that later progressed to Graves' ophthalmopathy. The CDR3 reads as follows: CASSPVGQGDSYEQYF. The sequenced DNA is TGTGCCAGCAGCCCTGTTGGACAGGGGGACTCCTACGAGCAGTACTTC.